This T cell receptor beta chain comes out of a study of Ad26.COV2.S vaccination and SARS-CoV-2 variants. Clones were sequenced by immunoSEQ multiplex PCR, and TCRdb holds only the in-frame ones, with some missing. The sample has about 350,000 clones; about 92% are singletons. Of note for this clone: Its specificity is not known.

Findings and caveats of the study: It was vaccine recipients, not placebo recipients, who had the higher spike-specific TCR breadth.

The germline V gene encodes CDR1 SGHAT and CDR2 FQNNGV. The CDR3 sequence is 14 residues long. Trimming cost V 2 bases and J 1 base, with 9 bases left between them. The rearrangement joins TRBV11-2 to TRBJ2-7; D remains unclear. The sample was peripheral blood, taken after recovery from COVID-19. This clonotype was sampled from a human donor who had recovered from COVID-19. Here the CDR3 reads CASSLLRQSYEQYF. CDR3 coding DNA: TGTGCCAGCAGCTTACTAAGGCAGTCCTACGAGCAGTACTTC.